A selection of T cell receptor beta chains follows, all from one sample in a study of cytomegalovirus exposure and HLA in healthy donors. Sequencing was performed with immunoSEQ multiplex PCR; in TCRdb, only in-frame clones are kept and a portion is missing. Of just over 150,000 clones listed, nearly 80% are singletons. The sample was PBMCs. The receptor set was obtained from a woman between 40 and 50 years old in good health and CMV-seronegative. Both conserved end residues are part of each CDR3. A D gene is named only where the DNA matches it firmly. Part of the rows lack a size; the others show once, few, many or a class for expanded clones.

D gene: -
clone size: few
V gene: TRBV5-6
J gene: TRBJ2-7
CDR3 DNA: TGTGCCAGCAACCCACGCGGGACGGATTACGAGCAGTACTTC
CDR3 protein: CASNPRGTDYEQYF

D gene: -
clone size: -
V gene: TRBV6-6
J gene: TRBJ2-2
CDR3 DNA: TGTGCCAGCAGTTCCCCAGTGGGGAGGACCGGGGAGCTGTTTTTT
CDR3 protein: CASSSPVGRTGELFF

D gene: -
clone size: -
V gene: TRBV28
J gene: TRBJ1-2
CDR3 DNA: TGTGCCAGCAGTTCTCCCGCGGGAGGGAAATATGGCTACACCTTC
CDR3 protein: CASSSPAGGKYGYTF

D gene: TRBD1
clone size: -
V gene: TRBV2
J gene: TRBJ2-7
CDR3 DNA: TGTGCCAGCACGGGACAGCTCGCCTACGAGCAGTACTTC
CDR3 protein: CASTGQLAYEQYF

D gene: TRBD1
clone size: few
V gene: TRBV5-6
J gene: TRBJ1-2
CDR3 DNA: TGTGCCAGCAGCTGGGAGACAGGGAACTATGGCTACACCTTC
CDR3 protein: CASSWETGNYGYTF

D gene: -
clone size: -
V gene: TRBV6-1
J gene: TRBJ2-7
CDR3 DNA: TGTGCCAGCAGCTACAGGCTTTTAGGATACGAGCAGTACTTC
CDR3 protein: CASSYRLLGYEQYF

D gene: -
clone size: -
V gene: TRBV27
J gene: TRBJ1-2
CDR3 DNA: TGTGCCAGCAGTTTAGCAGGGGAGGGGTATTTGGGCTACACCTTC
CDR3 protein: CASSLAGEGYLGYTF

D gene: -
clone size: -
V gene: TRBV9
J gene: TRBJ1-2
CDR3 DNA: TGTGCCAGCAGCGTAGAGCCCAGGGGATCCTATGGCTACACCTTC
CDR3 protein: CASSVEPRGSYGYTF

D gene: -
clone size: -
V gene: TRBV5-1
J gene: TRBJ1-1
CDR3 DNA: TGCGCCAGCAGCTTCTCCGAGGCCGTGAACACTGAAGCTTTCTTT
CDR3 protein: CASSFSEAVNTEAFF

D gene: -
clone size: -
V gene: TRBV6-5
J gene: TRBJ2-5
CDR3 DNA: TGTGCCAGCAGTTACGGGCAGGGTCTAAAGTACTTC
CDR3 protein: CASSYGQGLKYF

D gene: TRBD2
clone size: -
V gene: TRBV2
J gene: TRBJ2-5
CDR3 DNA: TGTGCCAGCGTCGCGTCCAGCGGGGGAGAAGAGACCCAGTACTTC
CDR3 protein: CASVASSGGEETQYF

D gene: -
clone size: -
V gene: TRBV19
J gene: TRBJ1-2
CDR3 DNA: TGTGCCAGTAGTATAGCTGACAGGAATGGCTACACCTTC
CDR3 protein: CASSIADRNGYTF

D gene: -
clone size: once
V gene: TRBV21-1
J gene: TRBJ2-7
CDR3 DNA: TGTGCTCAGCGGGGTTACGAGCAGTACTTC
CDR3 protein: CAQRGYEQYF

D gene: TRBD1
clone size: -
V gene: TRBV5-1
J gene: TRBJ2-5
CDR3 DNA: TGCGCCAGCAGCCCGGACAGGGGTGCCTTGGAGACCCAGTACTTC
CDR3 protein: CASSPDRGALETQYF

D gene: TRBD1
clone size: -
V gene: TRBV5-1
J gene: TRBJ2-7
CDR3 DNA: TGCGCCAGCAGTCTGGGACAGGGCAACGAGCAGTACTTC
CDR3 protein: CASSLGQGNEQYF

D gene: -
clone size: -
V gene: TRBV9
J gene: TRBJ1-5
CDR3 DNA: TGTGCCAGCAGCGTAGGGCCTTTGGAGGGCAATCAGCCCCAGCATTTT
CDR3 protein: CASSVGPLEGNQPQHF

D gene: -
clone size: -
V gene: TRBV7-9
J gene: TRBJ1-1
CDR3 DNA: TGTGCCAGCAGCCGAACACATGAAGCTTTCTTT
CDR3 protein: CASSRTHEAFF

D gene: -
clone size: -
V gene: TRBV28
J gene: TRBJ1-1
CDR3 DNA: TGTGCCAGCAGTCGCAACAGGGACACTGAAGCTTTCTTT
CDR3 protein: CASSRNRDTEAFF

D gene: -
clone size: -
V gene: TRBV25-1
J gene: TRBJ1-1
CDR3 DNA: TGTGCCAGCCCCGAAAAGGGAGGTGGGGACACTGAAGCTTTCTTT
CDR3 protein: CASPEKGGGDTEAFF

D gene: -
clone size: -
V gene: TRBV5-1
J gene: TRBJ2-7
CDR3 DNA: TGCGCCAGCAGCTTGAATGGAGGGTTGGGCGAGCAGTACTTC
CDR3 protein: CASSLNGGLGEQYF